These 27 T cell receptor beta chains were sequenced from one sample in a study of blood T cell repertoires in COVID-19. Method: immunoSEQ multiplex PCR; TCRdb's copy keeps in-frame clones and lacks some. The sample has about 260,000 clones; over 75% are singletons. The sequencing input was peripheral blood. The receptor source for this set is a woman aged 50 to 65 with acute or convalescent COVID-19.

The CDR3 loop is CASSPPTGGGQPQHF. The CDR3, as DNA: TGTGCCAGCTCACCACCGACGGGGGGCGGTCAGCCCCAGCATTTT. The J gene is TRBJ1-5, the V gene TRBV18, with a weak D call TRBD1 (6 bases). CDR3 size: 15 residues. Germline V gives CDR1 KGHSH, CDR2 LQKENI. V lost 0 bases, J lost 6 bases, and 12 bases lay in between. Full variable domain (remainder filled in from reference TRBV18 and TRBJ1-5): NAGVMQNPRHLVRRRGQEARLRCSPMKGHSHVYWYRQLPEEGLKFMVYLQKENIIDESGMPKERFSAEFPKEGPSILRIQQVVRGDSAAYFCASSPPTGGGQPQHFGDGTRLSIL.

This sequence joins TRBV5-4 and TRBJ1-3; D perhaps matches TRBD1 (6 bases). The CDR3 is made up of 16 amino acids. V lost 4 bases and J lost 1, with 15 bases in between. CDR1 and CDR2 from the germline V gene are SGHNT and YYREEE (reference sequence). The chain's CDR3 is CASSRGARGSGNTIYF. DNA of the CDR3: TGTGCCAGCAGCCGAGGTGCCAGGGGATCTGGAAACACCATATATTTT.

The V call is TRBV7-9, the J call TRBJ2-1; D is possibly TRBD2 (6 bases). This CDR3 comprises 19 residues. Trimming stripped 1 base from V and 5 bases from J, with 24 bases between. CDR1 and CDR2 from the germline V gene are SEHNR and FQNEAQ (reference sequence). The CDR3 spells CASSLVKRGSGGTHNEQFF. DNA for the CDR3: TGTGCCAGCAGCTTAGTAAAGAGGGGATCGGGCGGGACCCACAATGAGCAGTTCTTC. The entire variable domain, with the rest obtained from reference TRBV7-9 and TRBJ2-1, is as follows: DTGVSQNPRHKITKRGQNVTFRCDPISEHNRLYWYRQTLGQGPEFLTYFQNEAQLEKSRLLSDRFSAERPKGSFSTLEIQRTEQGDSAMYLCASSLVKRGSGGTHNEQFFGPGTRLTVL.

The CDR3 spells CASSENGLAEDEQYF. DNA for the CDR3: TGCGCCAGCAGTGAGAACGGACTAGCTGAGGACGAGCAGTACTTC. The V and J genes are TRBV10-2 and TRBJ2-7, with 8 bases that match TRBD2. Losses at the gene ends were 2 bases for V and 5 bases for J; bases not matched to a gene: 8. The CDR3 contains 15 residues. In germline, CDR1 is WSHSY, CDR2 SAAADI.

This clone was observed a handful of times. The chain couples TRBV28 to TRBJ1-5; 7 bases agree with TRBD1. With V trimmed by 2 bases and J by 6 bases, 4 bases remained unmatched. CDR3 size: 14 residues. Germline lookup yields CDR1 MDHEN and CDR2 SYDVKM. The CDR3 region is CASSLEGGFQPQHF. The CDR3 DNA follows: TGTGCCAGCAGTTTAGAAGGGGGCTTTCAGCCCCAGCATTTT.

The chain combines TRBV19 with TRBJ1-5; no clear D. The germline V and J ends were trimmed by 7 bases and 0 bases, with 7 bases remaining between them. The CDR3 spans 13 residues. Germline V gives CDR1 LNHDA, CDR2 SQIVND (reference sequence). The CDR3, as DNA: TGTGCCAGTAACATGTATAGCAATCAGCCCCAGCATTTT. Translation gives CASNMYSNQPQHF.

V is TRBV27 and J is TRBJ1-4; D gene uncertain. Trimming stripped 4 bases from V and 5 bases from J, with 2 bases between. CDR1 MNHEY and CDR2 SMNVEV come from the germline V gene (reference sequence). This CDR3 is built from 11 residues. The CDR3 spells CASSSNEKLFF. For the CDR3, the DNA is TGTGCCAGCAGTTCAAATGAAAAACTGTTTTTT. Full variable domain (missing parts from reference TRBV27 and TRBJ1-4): EAQVTQNPRYLITVTGKKLTVTCSQNMNHEYMSWYRQDPGLGLRQIYYSMNVEVTDKGDVPEGYKVSRKEKRNFPLILESPSPNQTSLYFCASSSNEKLFFGSGTQLSVL.

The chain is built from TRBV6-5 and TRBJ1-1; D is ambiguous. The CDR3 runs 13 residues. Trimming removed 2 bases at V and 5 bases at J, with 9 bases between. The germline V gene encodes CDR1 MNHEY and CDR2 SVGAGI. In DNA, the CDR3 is TGTGCCAGCAGTTACCGTCTCGGGACTGAAGCTTTCTTT. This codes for CASSYRLGTEAFF.

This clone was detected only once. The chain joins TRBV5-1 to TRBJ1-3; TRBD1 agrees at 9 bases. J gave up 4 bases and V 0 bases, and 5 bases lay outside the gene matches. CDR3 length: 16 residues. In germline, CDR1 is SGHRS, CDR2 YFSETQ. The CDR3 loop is CASSLAGTGLGNTIYF. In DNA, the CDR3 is TGCGCCAGCAGCTTGGCGGGGACAGGGTTAGGAAACACCATATATTTT. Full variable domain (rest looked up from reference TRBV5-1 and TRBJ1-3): KAGVTQTPRYLIKTRGQQVTLSCSPISGHRSVSWYQQTPGQGLQFLFEYFSETQRNKGNFPGRFSGRQFSNSRSEMNVSTLELGDSALYLCASSLAGTGLGNTIYFGEGSWLTVV.

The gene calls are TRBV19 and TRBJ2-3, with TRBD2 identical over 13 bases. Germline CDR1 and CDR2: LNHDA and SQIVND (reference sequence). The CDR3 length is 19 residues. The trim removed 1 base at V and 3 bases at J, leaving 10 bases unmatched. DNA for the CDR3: TGTGCCAGTAGTATAGGTTTCACTAGCGGGAGGGAATCGACAGATACGCAGTATTTT. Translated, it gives CASSIGFTSGRESTDTQYF.

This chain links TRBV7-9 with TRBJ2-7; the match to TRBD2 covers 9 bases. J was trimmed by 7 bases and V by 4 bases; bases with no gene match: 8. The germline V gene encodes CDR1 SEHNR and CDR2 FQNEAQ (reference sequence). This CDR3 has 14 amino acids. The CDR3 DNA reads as TGTGCCAGCAGCTCAAAAGGCGGGAGGGAAGAGCAGTACTTC. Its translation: CASSSKGGREEQYF.

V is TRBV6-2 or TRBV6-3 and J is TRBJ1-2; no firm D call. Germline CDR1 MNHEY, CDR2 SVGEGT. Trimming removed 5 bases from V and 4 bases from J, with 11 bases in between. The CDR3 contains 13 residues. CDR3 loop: CASSRYSLYGYTF. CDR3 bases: TGTGCCAGCAGTAGGTACAGCCTCTATGGCTACACCTTC.

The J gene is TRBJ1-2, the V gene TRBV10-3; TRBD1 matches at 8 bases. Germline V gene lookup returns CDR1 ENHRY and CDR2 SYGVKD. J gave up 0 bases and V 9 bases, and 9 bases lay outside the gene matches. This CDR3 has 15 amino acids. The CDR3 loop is CAIGGTGLANYGYTF. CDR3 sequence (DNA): TGTGCCATAGGGGGGACAGGCTTAGCTAACTATGGCTACACCTTC.

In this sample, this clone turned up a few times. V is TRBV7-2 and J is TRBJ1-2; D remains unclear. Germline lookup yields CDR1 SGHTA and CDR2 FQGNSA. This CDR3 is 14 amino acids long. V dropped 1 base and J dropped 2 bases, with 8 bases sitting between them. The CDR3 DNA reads TGTGCCAGCAGCTTAGGGGCAGGAAACTATGGCTACACCTTC. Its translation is CASSLGAGNYGYTF.

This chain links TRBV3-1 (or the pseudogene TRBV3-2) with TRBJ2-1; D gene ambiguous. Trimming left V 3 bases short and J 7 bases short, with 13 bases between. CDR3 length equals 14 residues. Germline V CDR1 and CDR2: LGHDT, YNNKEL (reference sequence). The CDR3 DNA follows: TGTGCCAGCAGCCAGCCAGAGGCCAGAAATGAGCAGTTCTTC. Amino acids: CASSQPEARNEQFF.

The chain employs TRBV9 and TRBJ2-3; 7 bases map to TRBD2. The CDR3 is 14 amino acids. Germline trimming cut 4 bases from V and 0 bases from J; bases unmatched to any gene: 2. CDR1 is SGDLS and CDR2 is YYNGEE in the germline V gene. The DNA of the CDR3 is TGTGCCAGCAGCTATAGCGGGAGCACAGATACGCAGTATTTT. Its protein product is CASSYSGSTDTQYF.

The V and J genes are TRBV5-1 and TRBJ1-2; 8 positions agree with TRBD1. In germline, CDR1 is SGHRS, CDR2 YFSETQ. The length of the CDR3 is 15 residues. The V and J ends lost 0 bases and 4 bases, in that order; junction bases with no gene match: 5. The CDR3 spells CASSLDAGTGYGYTF. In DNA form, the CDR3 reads TGCGCCAGCAGCTTGGATGCCGGGACAGGCTATGGCTACACCTTC.

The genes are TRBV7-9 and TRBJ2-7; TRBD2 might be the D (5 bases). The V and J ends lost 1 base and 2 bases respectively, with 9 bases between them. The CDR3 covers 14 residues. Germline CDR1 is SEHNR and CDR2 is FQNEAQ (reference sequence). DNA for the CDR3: TGTGCCAGCAGCTTAGATTCGGGGACCTACGAGCAGTACTTC. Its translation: CASSLDSGTYEQYF. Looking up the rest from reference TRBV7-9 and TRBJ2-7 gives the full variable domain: DTGVSQNPRHKITKRGQNVTFRCDPISEHNRLYWYRQTLGQGPEFLTYFQNEAQLEKSRLLSDRFSAERPKGSFSTLEIQRTEQGDSAMYLCASSLDSGTYEQYFGPGTRLTVT.

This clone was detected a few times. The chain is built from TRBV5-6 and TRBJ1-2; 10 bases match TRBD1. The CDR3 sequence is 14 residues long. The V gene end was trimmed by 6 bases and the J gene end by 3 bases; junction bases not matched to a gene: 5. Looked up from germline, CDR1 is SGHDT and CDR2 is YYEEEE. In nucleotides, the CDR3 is TGTGCCAGCACCCGCGGACAGGGGGACTATGGCTACACCTTC. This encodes CASTRGQGDYGYTF. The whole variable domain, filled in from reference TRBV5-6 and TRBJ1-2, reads DAGVTQSPTHLIKTRGQQVTLRCSPKSGHDTVSWYQQALGQGPQFIFQYYEEEERQRGNFPDRFSGHQFPNYSSELNVNALLLGDSALYLCASTRGQGDYGYTFGSGTRLTVV.

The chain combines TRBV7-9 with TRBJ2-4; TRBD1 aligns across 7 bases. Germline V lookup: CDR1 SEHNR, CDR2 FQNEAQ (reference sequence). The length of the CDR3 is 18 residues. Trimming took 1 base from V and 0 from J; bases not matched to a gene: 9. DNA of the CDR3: TGTGCCAGCAGCTTAGGTTACAGGGGAACCCTAGCCAAAAACATTCAGTACTTC. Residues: CASSLGYRGTLAKNIQYF.

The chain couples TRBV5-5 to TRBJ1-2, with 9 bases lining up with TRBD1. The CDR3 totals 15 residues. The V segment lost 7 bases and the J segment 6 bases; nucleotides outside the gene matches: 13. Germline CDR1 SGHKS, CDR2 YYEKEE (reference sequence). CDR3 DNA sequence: TGTGCCAGCGGATCTTTGCGGGACAGGGAGGATGGCTACACCTTC. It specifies CASGSLRDREDGYTF.

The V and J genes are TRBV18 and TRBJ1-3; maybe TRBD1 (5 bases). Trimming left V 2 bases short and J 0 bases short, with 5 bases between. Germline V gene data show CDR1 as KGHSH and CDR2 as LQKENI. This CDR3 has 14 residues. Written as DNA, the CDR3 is TGTGCCAGCTCACCAGACAGCTCTGGAAACACCATATATTTT. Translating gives CASSPDSSGNTIYF.

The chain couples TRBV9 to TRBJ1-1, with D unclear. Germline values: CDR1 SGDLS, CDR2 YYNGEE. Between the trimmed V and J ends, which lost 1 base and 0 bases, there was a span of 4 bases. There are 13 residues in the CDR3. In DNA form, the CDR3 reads TGTGCCAGCAGCGTATCTGTGAACACTGAAGCTTTCTTT. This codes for CASSVSVNTEAFF.

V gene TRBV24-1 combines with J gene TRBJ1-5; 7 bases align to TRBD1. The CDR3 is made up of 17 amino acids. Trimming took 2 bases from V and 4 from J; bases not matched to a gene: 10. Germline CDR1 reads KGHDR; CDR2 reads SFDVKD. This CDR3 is CATSDSGTDNINQPQHF. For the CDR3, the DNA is TGTGCCACCAGTGATTCCGGGACAGATAACATAAATCAGCCCCAGCATTTT.

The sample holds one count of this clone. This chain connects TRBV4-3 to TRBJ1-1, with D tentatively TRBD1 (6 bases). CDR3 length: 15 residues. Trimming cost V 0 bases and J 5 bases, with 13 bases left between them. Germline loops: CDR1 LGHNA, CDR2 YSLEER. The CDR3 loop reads CASSQDQGRGTEAFF. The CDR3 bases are TGCGCCAGCAGCCAAGATCAGGGAAGGGGGACTGAAGCTTTCTTT.

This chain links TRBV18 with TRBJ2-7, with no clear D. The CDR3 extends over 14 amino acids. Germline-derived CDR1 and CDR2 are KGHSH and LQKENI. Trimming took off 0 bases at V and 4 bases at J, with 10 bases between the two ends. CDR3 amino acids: CASSPPSAPYEQYF. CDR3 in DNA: TGTGCCAGCTCACCACCCAGCGCGCCGTACGAGCAGTACTTC.

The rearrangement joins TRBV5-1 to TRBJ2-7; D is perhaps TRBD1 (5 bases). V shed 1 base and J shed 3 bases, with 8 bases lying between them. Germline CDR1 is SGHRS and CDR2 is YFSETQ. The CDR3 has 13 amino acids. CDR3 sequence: CASSLMDNYEQYF. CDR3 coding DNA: TGCGCCAGCAGCTTGATGGACAACTACGAGCAGTACTTC.